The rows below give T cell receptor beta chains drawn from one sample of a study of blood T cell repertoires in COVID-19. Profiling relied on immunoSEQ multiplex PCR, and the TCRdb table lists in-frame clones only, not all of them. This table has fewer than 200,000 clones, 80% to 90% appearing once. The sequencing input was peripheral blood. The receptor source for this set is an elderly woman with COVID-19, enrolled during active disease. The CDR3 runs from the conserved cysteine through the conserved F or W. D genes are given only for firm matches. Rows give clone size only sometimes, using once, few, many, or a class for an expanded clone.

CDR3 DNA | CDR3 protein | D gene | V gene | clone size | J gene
TGTGCCAGCAGCCAAGATCTGGGGGACTCGAGCAATCAGCCCCAGCATTTT | CASSQDLGDSSNQPQHF | NA | TRBV4-2 | few | TRBJ1-5
TGCGCCAGCAGCTCAGGGGGCTCGGTCACTGAAGCTTTCTTT | CASSSGGSVTEAFF | TRBD1 | TRBV10-1 | NA | TRBJ1-1
TGCGCCAGCAGCTTGGTTCTAGCCGGGTCCGGGGAGCTGTTTTTT | CASSLVLAGSGELFF | NA | TRBV5-1 | NA | TRBJ2-2
TGTGCCAGCAGCCCCCAGAGCGTAGATACGCAGTATTTT | CASSPQSVDTQYF | NA | TRBV6-2/TRBV6-3 | few | TRBJ2-3
TGTGCCAGCAGCTTGCCTAGCAGCACCGGGGAGCTGTTTTTT | CASSLPSSTGELFF | NA | TRBV5-6 | few | TRBJ2-2
TGTGCCAGCAGCTTGCAGGGGTTGGGGTCCTACGAGCAGTACTTC | CASSLQGLGSYEQYF | NA | TRBV5-4 | NA | TRBJ2-7
TGTGCCAGTAATTATAGACAGTTCACAGATACGCAGTATTTT | CASNYRQFTDTQYF | NA | TRBV19 | NA | TRBJ2-3
TGTGCCAGCAGCCCAGTCAATGAGCAGTTCTTC | CASSPVNEQFF | NA | TRBV7-9 | NA | TRBJ2-1
TGTGCCAGCAGTTTTCAGGGGGGCTTTGGCTACACCTTC | CASSFQGGFGYTF | TRBD1 | TRBV27 | NA | TRBJ1-2
TGTGCCAGCAGCGTAATCGACACGGACACTGAAGCTTTCTTT | CASSVIDTDTEAFF | NA | TRBV9 | NA | TRBJ1-1
TGCAGCGTTGAAGACCAGGGGGCATCCTACAATGAGCAGTTCTTC | CSVEDQGASYNEQFF | TRBD1 | TRBV29-1 | NA | TRBJ2-1
TGTGCCAGCAGCCCCGGGAGCGGGGGGGCCGGGGAGCTGTTTTTT | CASSPGSGGAGELFF | TRBD2 | TRBV7-3 | NA | TRBJ2-2
TGTGCCAGCAGCTTATGGACAGGGATGATCTATGGCTACACCTTC | CASSLWTGMIYGYTF | TRBD1 | TRBV7-2 | NA | TRBJ1-2
TGTGCCAGCAGCTTAACAAGAGCCGCGGCGAATGAGCAGTTCTTC | CASSLTRAAANEQFF | NA | TRBV7-3 | NA | TRBJ2-1
TGCGCCAGCAGCCCGGGGAATCAGTATTACTTAGAGACCCAGTACTTC | CASSPGNQYYLETQYF | NA | TRBV4-1 | NA | TRBJ2-5
TGTGCCTGGGTAACAGGGGTCGAGCAGTACTTC | CAWVTGVEQYF | TRBD1 | TRBV30 | NA | TRBJ2-7
TGTGCCAGCAGCGTTAGACTAGCGGATACGCAGTATTTT | CASSVRLADTQYF | TRBD2 | TRBV7-2 | NA | TRBJ2-3
TGTGCCTGTTGGAAAGAGGGACAAATCCGGGATACGCAGTATTTT | CACWKEGQIRDTQYF | NA | TRBV6-5 | NA | TRBJ2-3
TGTGCCAGCTCACCACCGAAAGCGGGTGCCGGGGATACGCAGTATTTT | CASSPPKAGAGDTQYF | NA | TRBV18 | once | TRBJ2-3
TGTGCCATCAGGGGGACAGGGGATGGCTACACCTTC | CAIRGTGDGYTF | TRBD1 | TRBV10-3 | NA | TRBJ1-2
TGTGCCTGGAGTTCCGGGAGCCCTGGCTACACCTTC | CAWSSGSPGYTF | NA | TRBV30 | NA | TRBJ1-2
TGCGCCAGCAGCCTAATACTAGCGGGAGTAGTATACGAGCAGTACTTC | CASSLILAGVVYEQYF | TRBD2 | TRBV5-1 | NA | TRBJ2-7
TGTGCCTGGAGTCCTCTTGGCGTCAGGGTGTTGGAGCAGTACTTC | CAWSPLGVRVLEQYF | NA | TRBV30 | NA | TRBJ2-7
TGTGCCATCAGTGAGTCAGGGGCAGGTCGTGCCACTGAAGCTTTCTTT | CAISESGAGRATEAFF | NA | TRBV10-3 | few | TRBJ1-1
TGTGCCACCAGTTACCGGGACAGGGGGCACTTC | CATSYRDRGHF | TRBD1 | TRBV24-1 | few | TRBJ2-5
TGCAGCGTCGCAACAGGAGGGGTCTCTGGGGCCAACGTCCTGACTTTC | CSVATGGVSGANVLTF | NA | TRBV29-1 | NA | TRBJ2-6
TGTGCCAGCAGCCGAAGACAGGGGGGCTCGAACACTGAAGCTTTCTTT | CASSRRQGGSNTEAFF | TRBD1 | TRBV7-3 | NA | TRBJ1-1
TGTGCCAGCAGCGGTTTAGCGGGAGTGGTCAATGAGCAGTTCTTC | CASSGLAGVVNEQFF | TRBD2 | TRBV9 | NA | TRBJ2-1
TGTGCCTTTCGACAGGGGGAGATTAGTGGCTACACCTTC | CAFRQGEISGYTF | TRBD1 | TRBV5-4 | NA | TRBJ1-2
TGTGCCAGTAGTGTTACAGCTTCCCCATTGGACGAGCAGTACTTC | CASSVTASPLDEQYF | NA | TRBV19 | NA | TRBJ2-7
TGTGCCAGCAGGATGGCGGGAAACACCGGGGAGCTGTTTTTT | CASRMAGNTGELFF | NA | TRBV21-1 | NA | TRBJ2-2
TGTGCCAGCAGCTCAAGCGATGGGCGGGCTCAGTTCTTC | CASSSSDGRAQFF | NA | TRBV9 | NA | TRBJ2-1
TGTGCCAGCACTACTGGAGGGAAGCCCCAGCATTTT | CASTTGGKPQHF | NA | TRBV28 | NA | TRBJ1-5
TGTGCCAGCAGCACCCACAGGGGGATGAACACTGAAGCTTTCTTT | CASSTHRGMNTEAFF | TRBD1 | TRBV5-6 | NA | TRBJ1-1
TGTGCCAGCAGCAATGGTCCCGGTAGCAAAAATTACTATGGCTACACCTTC | CASSNGPGSKNYYGYTF | NA | TRBV21-1 | NA | TRBJ1-2
TGTGCCAGCAGCCTCGGGTACGAGCAGTACTTC | CASSLGYEQYF | NA | TRBV6-5 | NA | TRBJ2-7
TGCGCCAGCAGCTTTGGAGTTAATGAAAAACTGTTTTTT | CASSFGVNEKLFF | NA | TRBV5-1 | NA | TRBJ1-4
TGTGCCAGCAGGGGACAGTTGAACACTGAAGCTTTCTTT | CASRGQLNTEAFF | TRBD1 | TRBV2 | few | TRBJ1-1
TGTGCCTGGAGTTGGGGGACAGTTGAAGCTTTCTTT | CAWSWGTVEAFF | TRBD1 | TRBV30 | NA | TRBJ1-1
TGCGCCAGCAGCTTGGGAGGACTAGCGGGCGCCCGCACCGGGGAGCTGTTTTTT | CASSLGGLAGARTGELFF | TRBD2 | TRBV5-1 | NA | TRBJ2-2
TGTGCCAGCAGCTTAGGCCCTAGCGGGTACAATGAGCAGTTCTTC | CASSLGPSGYNEQFF | TRBD2 | TRBV7-2 | NA | TRBJ2-1
TGTGCCAGTAGAATTGGACAGGGCAAGGACGAGCCCCAGCATTTT | CASRIGQGKDEPQHF | TRBD1 | TRBV19 | NA | TRBJ1-5
TGTGCCATCAGTGGTCAGGGTTCAGATACGCAGTATTTT | CAISGQGSDTQYF | NA | TRBV10-3 | NA | TRBJ2-3
TGTGCCAGCTCACCCCCGGGTCCGAAAGAGACCCAGTACTTC | CASSPPGPKETQYF | NA | TRBV18 | once | TRBJ2-5